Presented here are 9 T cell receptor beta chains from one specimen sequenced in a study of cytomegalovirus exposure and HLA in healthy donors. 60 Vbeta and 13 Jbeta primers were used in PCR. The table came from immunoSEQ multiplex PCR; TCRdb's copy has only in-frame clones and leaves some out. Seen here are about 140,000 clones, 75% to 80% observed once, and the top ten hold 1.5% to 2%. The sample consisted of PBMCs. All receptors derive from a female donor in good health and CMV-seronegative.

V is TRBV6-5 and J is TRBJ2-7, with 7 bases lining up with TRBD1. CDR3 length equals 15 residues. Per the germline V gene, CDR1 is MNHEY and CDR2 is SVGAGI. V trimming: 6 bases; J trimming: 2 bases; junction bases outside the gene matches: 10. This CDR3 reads CASRGSRDRTYEQYF. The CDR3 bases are TGTGCCAGCAGAGGCTCCCGGGACAGAACCTACGAGCAGTACTTC.

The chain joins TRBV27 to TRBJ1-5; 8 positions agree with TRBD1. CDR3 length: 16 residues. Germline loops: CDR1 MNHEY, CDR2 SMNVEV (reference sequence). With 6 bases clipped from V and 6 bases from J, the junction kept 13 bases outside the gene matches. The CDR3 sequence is CASSQQRQGARQPQHF. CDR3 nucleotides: TGTGCCAGCAGCCAGCAGAGGCAGGGGGCGCGTCAGCCCCAGCATTTT.

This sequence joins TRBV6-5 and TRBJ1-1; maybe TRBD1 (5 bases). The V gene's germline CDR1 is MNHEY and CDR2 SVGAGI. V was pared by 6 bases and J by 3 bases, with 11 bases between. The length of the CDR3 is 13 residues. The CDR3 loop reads CASRTPGYTEAFF. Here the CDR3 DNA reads TGTGCCAGCAGGACACCAGGGTACACTGAAGCTTTCTTT.

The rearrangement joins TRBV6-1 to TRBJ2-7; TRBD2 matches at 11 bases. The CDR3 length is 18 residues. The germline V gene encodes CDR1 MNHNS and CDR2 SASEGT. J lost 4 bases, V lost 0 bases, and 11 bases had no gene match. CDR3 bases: TGTGCCAGCAGTGAAGCGCTTCTAGCGGGAGGTTCACTTTACGAGCAGTACTTC. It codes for CASSEALLAGGSLYEQYF.

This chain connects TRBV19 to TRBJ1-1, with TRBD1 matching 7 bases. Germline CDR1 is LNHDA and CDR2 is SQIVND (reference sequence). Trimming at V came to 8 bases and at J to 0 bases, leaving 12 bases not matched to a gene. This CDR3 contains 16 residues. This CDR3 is CASVRGEGSMNTEAFF. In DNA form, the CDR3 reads TGTGCCAGTGTCAGGGGGGAAGGTTCAATGAACACTGAAGCTTTCTTT. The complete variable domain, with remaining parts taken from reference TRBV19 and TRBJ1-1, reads DGGITQSPKYLFRKEGQNVTLSCEQNLNHDAMYWYRQDPGQGLRLIYYSQIVNDFQKGDIAEGYSVSREKKESFPLTVTSAQKNPTAFYLCASVRGEGSMNTEAFFGQGTRLTVV.

The CDR3 loop is CASSVSPGLEEKLFF. The CDR3 DNA is TGTGCCAGCAGCGTATCCCCGGGGTTGGAGGAAAAACTGTTTTTT. The V gene is TRBV9, the J gene TRBJ1-4; no definite D call. The CDR3 length is 15 residues. Trimming left V 1 base short and J 8 bases short, with 15 bases between. CDR1 SGDLS and CDR2 YYNGEE come from the germline V gene.

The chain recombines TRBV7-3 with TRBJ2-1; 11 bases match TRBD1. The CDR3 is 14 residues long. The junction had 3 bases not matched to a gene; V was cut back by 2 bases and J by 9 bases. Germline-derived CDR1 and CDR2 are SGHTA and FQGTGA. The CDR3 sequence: CASSLGGQGGEQFF. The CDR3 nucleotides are TGTGCCAGCAGCTTAGGGGGACAGGGGGGTGAGCAGTTCTTC. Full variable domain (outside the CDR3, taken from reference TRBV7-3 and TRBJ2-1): GAGVSQTPSNKVTEKGKYVELRCDPISGHTALYWYRQSLGQGPEFLIYFQGTGAADDSGLPNDRFFAVRPEGSVSTLKIQRTERGDSAVYLCASSLGGQGGEQFFGPGTRLTVL.

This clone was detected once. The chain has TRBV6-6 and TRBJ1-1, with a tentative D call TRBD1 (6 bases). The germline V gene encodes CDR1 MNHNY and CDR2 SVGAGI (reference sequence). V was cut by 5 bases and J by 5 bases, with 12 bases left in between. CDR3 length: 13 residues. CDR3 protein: CASSRQVETEAFF. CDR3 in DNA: TGTGCCAGCAGTCGACAGGTAGAGACTGAAGCTTTCTTT.

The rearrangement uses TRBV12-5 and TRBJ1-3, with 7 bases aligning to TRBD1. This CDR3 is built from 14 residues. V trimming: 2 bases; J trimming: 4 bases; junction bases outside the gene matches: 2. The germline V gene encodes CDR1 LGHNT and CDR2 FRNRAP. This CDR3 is CASGLSGQGNTIYF. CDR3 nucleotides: TGTGCTAGTGGTTTGTCGGGACAGGGAAACACCATATATTTT.